This T cell receptor (beta chain) was recovered during a study of sequential checkpoint blockade in melanoma (dated by TCRdb to the late 2010s). In terms of the full investigation: Using 1:1 randomization, the trial assigned patients either to first-line nivolumab followed by ipilimumab (arm A) or to ipilimumab followed by nivolumab (arm B). Maintenance nivolumab came after both trial sequences. Findings and caveats that apply to the study as a whole: The response-prediction model combining TCR metrics and mutation burden needs validation in larger, independent patient cohorts.

Of note for this clone: Its antigen remains undetermined. It has no much larger one-base neighbor in the sample; base qualities were not kept.

V lost 5 bases and J lost 2 bases; the stretch between them is 10 bases long. Its CDR3 holds 13 amino acids, cysteine through phenylalanine. The CDR3 DNA has 39 bases and is translated from base 1. For CDR1 and CDR2, the germline V gene lists SGHAT and FQNNGV. The treatment or condition label, as the study defines it: randomized to nivolumab then ipilimumab (arm A) or the reverse (arm B). No trial patient had received prior DNA-damaging chemotherapy. Thawed PBMCs were sorted on a FACS Aria II flow cytometer to isolate live CD3+CD8+ cells negative for CD19 and CD56. Samples were obtained from patients with melanoma enrolled in CheckMate 064, a randomized, open-label phase II trial of sequential checkpoint blockade. Leukapheresis was used to collect peripheral blood mononuclear cells, which were then purified with Ficoll-Paque and frozen in human serum with about 9.3% DMSO. Right after sorting, the blood CD3+CD8+ cells were verified to be >95% pure, and DNA extraction followed.

TCRbeta CDR3 regions were immunosequenced from genomic DNA with the immunoSEQ Assay. Before high-throughput sequencing, genomic DNA was amplified using bias-controlled multiplex PCR. The study's processing was this. To quantify the absolute abundance of each unique TCRbeta CDR3 region, the sequences were collapsed and filtered. Clonality, defined as 1 minus Pielou's evenness, was calculated using only productive rearrangements. Clones with significantly greater frequencies in on-treatment versus baseline samples were identified using a previously published method. Here the immuneACCESS table is served through TCRdb, limited to in-frame sequences with V and J called. Missing clones are a known gap in these copies; in checked studies unresolved V genes cover under half, and the rest lacks a known reason. That table furnishes V, J and clone size, whereas the DNA furnished D and trimming. This sample holds under 20,000 clones; around 75% were observed only once. Around 21% of the sample comes from the top ten.

The V and J genes are TRBV11-2 and TRBJ2-7, with no confident D gene call. This clonotype was obtained from a human donor with melanoma. The starting material was CD8+ T cells sorted from blood (inferred from file names), obtained from a patient given nivolumab and ipilimumab in sequence. The CDR3 is CASSPQQTYEQYF. The DNA is TGTGCCAGCAGCCCCCAACAAACCTACGAGCAGTACTTC.